A selection of T cell receptor beta chains follows, all from one sample in a study of shared T cell receptors in the human thymus. Libraries were prepared by immunoSEQ multiplex PCR; TCRdb keeps only in-frame clonotypes and omits some of them. Of hundreds of thousands of clones in the sample, approximately 87% were seen once. This same sample was also taken into another study, of human thymus T cells.

The sequenced sample consisted of thymocytes. The origin of the receptors is a boy younger than two with a congenital heart defect. The CDR3 runs from the conserved cysteine through the conserved F or W. A D gene is named only where the DNA matches it firmly. Clone size is given for some rows only: seen once, a few or many times, or a class if the clone is expanded.

V	J	size	D	CDR3	DNA
TRBV30	TRBJ1-5	-	TRBD1	CAWSAPGTGGDQPQHF	TGTGCCTGGAGTGCTCCCGGGACAGGGGGCGATCAGCCCCAGCATTTT
TRBV4-2	TRBJ2-2	-	TRBD2	CASSRRTSGRRGELFF	TGTGCCAGCAGCCGACGGACTAGCGGGAGACGAGGGGAGCTGTTTTTT
TRBV7-9	TRBJ2-3	-	-	CASSLARGRGRITDTQYF	TGTGCCAGCAGCTTAGCGCGGGGCAGGGGGAGGATCACAGATACGCAGTATTTT
TRBV30	TRBJ1-2	-	TRBD1	CAWRGQPFRGLYGYTF	TGTGCCTGGAGGGGACAGCCTTTCCGGGGGCTCTATGGCTACACCTTC
TRBV7-6	TRBJ2-5	-	TRBD2	CASTLRGGVLTDAETQYF	TGTGCCAGCACCCTACGCGGGGGGGTTTTAACAGATGCGGAGACCCAGTACTTC
TRBV9	TRBJ2-1	-	TRBD2	CASSVGRDYQVYNEQFF	TGTGCCAGCAGCGTAGGAAGGGACTACCAGGTTTACAATGAGCAGTTCTTC
TRBV11-2	TRBJ2-7	once	-	CASSSPRIDRRTYEQYF	TGTGCCAGCAGCTCTCCGCGAATCGACAGGAGGACCTACGAGCAGTACTTC
TRBV15	TRBJ2-3	-	TRBD2	CATSREAGGPDTQYF	TGTGCCACCAGCAGAGAAGCGGGAGGGCCGGATACGCAGTATTTT
TRBV5-1	TRBJ2-5	-	-	CASSSTSPQETQYF	TGCGCCAGCAGCTCAACTAGCCCCCAGGAGACCCAGTACTTC
TRBV28	TRBJ1-4	few	-	CASSWGGASNEKLFF	TGTGCCAGCAGCTGGGGAGGGGCGTCTAATGAAAAACTGTTTTTT
TRBV7-8	TRBJ1-6	-	-	CASSLPGISPLHF	TGTGCCAGCAGCTTACCAGGGATTTCACCCCTCCACTTT
TRBV5-6	TRBJ2-7	-	TRBD2	CASSLGGGSYEQYF	TGTGCCAGCAGCTTGGGGGGGGGCTCCTACGAGCAGTACTTC
TRBV5-1	TRBJ2-3	-	-	CASSLERRPFTDTQYF	TGCGCCAGCAGCTTGGAGAGGAGGCCCTTCACAGATACGCAGTATTTT
TRBV19	TRBJ2-6	-	-	CASQGRSGANVLTF	TGTGCCTCTCAGGGGCGCTCTGGGGCCAACGTCCTGACTTTC
TRBV4-3	TRBJ2-3	-	TRBD2	CASSQVPGGPSDTQYF	TGCGCCAGCAGCCAAGTACCGGGAGGGCCGTCAGATACGCAGTATTTT
TRBV2	TRBJ1-3	-	TRBD1	CASSEPTGAGNTIYF	TGTGCCAGCAGTGAGCCGACAGGGGCGGGAAACACCATATATTTT
TRBV27	TRBJ2-5	-	-	CASRTRTPPSETQYF	TGTGCCAGCAGGACCCGGACTCCCCCTAGCGAGACCCAGTACTTC
TRBV11-1	TRBJ2-7	-	TRBD2	CASSLIGRGLAGPPYEQYF	TGTGCCAGCAGCTTAATCGGCAGGGGACTAGCGGGTCCCCCCTACGAGCAGTACTTC
TRBV11-2	TRBJ1-2	-	-	CASSLDALITGNYGYTF	TGTGCCAGCAGCTTAGATGCCCTAATAACAGGGAACTATGGCTACACCTTC
TRBV28	TRBJ2-3	-	TRBD2	CASNPWRGSFTDTQYF	TGTGCCAGCAACCCCTGGCGCGGGAGCTTCACAGATACGCAGTATTTT
TRBV7-9	TRBJ2-3	few	TRBD1	CASSPRQGVTDTQYF	TGTGCCAGCAGCCCGCGACAGGGGGTGACAGATACGCAGTATTTT
TRBV6-5	TRBJ2-7	-	TRBD1	CASSHRGYEQYF	TGTGCCAGCAGCCACAGGGGGTACGAGCAGTACTTC
TRBV29-1	TRBJ2-1	-	TRBD2	CSTGPGTSGRGNNEQFF	TGCAGCACAGGTCCCGGGACTAGCGGGAGGGGAAACAATGAGCAGTTCTTC
TRBV6-1	TRBJ2-7	-	-	CASSEALPGEVGYEQYF	TGTGCCAGCAGTGAAGCGCTTCCAGGGGAAGTCGGGTACGAGCAGTACTTC
TRBV2	TRBJ2-5	-	TRBD2	CASSPKMGGTETQYF	TGTGCCAGCAGTCCTAAGATGGGAGGGACAGAGACCCAGTACTTC
TRBV6-5	TRBJ2-7	-	-	CASTGASYEQYF	TGTGCCAGCACCGGCGCTAGCTACGAGCAGTACTTC
TRBV4-1	TRBJ2-7	-	TRBD1	CASSQDGTGGVEQYF	TGCGCCAGCAGCCAAGATGGGACAGGGGGTGTCGAGCAGTACTTC
TRBV4-1	TRBJ1-2	-	-	CASSQEWQDGYGYTF	TGCGCCAGCAGCCAAGAGTGGCAGGATGGCTATGGCTACACCTTC
TRBV5-1	TRBJ2-1	-	TRBD2	CASSLIWAGVGNEQFF	TGCGCCAGCAGCTTGATATGGGCGGGAGTGGGGAATGAGCAGTTCTTC
TRBV10-3	TRBJ2-2	-	TRBD1	CAIRPRGRSTGELFF	TGTGCCATCAGGCCCAGGGGGAGATCCACCGGGGAGCTGTTTTTT
TRBV28	TRBJ2-7	-	-	CASSLSFVGSYEQYF	TGTGCCAGCAGTTTAAGTTTCGTTGGCAGCTACGAGCAGTACTTC
TRBV27	TRBJ2-3	-	-	CASLGHTVQYF	TGTGCCAGCTTGGGCCATACTGTGCAGTATTTT
TRBV7-2	TRBJ2-1	-	TRBD2	CASSQVAGSSYNEQFF	TGTGCCAGCAGCCAGGTAGCGGGAAGCTCCTACAATGAGCAGTTCTTC
TRBV7-9	TRBJ1-3	once	-	CASSLVLVSGLLGNTIYF	TGTGCCAGCAGCTTAGTTCTAGTGTCCGGGTTGCTGGGAAACACCATATATTTT
TRBV21-1	TRBJ2-5	-	-	CASSKAAASGQQETQYF	TGTGCCAGCAGCAAAGCAGCGGCTAGCGGTCAACAAGAGACCCAGTACTTC
TRBV4-1	TRBJ2-4	-	TRBD2	CASSHSGRDIQYF	TGCGCCAGCAGCCATAGCGGGAGGGACATTCAGTACTTC
TRBV10-3	TRBJ1-5	-	-	CAISESTSDSNQPQHF	TGTGCCATCAGTGAGTCTACGAGTGATAGCAATCAGCCCCAGCATTTT
TRBV7-6	TRBJ1-5	-	TRBD1	CASSLGGTGDENQPQHF	TGTGCCAGCAGCTTAGGGGGGACAGGGGACGAAAATCAGCCCCAGCATTTT
TRBV10-2	TRBJ2-7	once	TRBD2	CASSELAGGPREQYF	TGCGCCAGCAGTGAACTAGCGGGAGGGCCACGAGAGCAGTACTTC
TRBV6-1	TRBJ2-5	-	-	CASRGAPQETQYF	TGTGCCAGCCGGGGGGCTCCCCAAGAGACCCAGTACTTC